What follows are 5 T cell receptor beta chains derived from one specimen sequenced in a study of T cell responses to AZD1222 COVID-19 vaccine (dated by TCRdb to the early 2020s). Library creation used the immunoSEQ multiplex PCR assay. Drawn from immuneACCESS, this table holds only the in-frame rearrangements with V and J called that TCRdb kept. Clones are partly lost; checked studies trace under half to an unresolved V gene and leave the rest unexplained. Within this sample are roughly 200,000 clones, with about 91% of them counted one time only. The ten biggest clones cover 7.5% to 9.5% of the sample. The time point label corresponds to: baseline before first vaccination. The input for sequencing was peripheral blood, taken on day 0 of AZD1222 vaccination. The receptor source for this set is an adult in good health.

Written as DNA, the CDR3 is TGTGCCAGCAGTCCGGAGGGGACAGCAGCCTACGAGCAGTACTTC. Translation gives CASSPEGTAAYEQYF. The V and J genes are TRBV5-4 and TRBJ2-7, with D possibly matching TRBD1 (7 bases). The CDR3 contains 15 residues. The ends were cut back, 5 bases at V and 2 bases at J, with 17 bases in the middle. Germline loops: CDR1 SGHNT, CDR2 YYREEE (reference sequence).

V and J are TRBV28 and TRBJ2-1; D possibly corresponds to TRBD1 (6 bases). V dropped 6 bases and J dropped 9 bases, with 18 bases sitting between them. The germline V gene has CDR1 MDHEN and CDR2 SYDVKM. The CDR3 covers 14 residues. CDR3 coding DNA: TGTGCCAGCAGGGGACCCGGTCAAGGGGGTGAGCAGTTCTTC. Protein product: CASRGPGQGGEQFF.

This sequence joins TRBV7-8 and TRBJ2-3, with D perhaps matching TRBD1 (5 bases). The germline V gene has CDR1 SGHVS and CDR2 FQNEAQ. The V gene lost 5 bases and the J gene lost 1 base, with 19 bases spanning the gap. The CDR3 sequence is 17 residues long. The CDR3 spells CASSPGFRSGGTDTQYF. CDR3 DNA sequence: TGTGCCAGCAGCCCAGGGTTCCGTTCGGGTGGCACAGATACGCAGTATTTT.

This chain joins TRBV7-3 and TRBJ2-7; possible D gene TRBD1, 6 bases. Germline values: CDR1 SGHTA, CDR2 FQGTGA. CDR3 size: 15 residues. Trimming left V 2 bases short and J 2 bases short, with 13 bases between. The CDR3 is CASSLGSQGPYEQYF. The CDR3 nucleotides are TGTGCCAGCAGCTTAGGTTCCCAGGGGCCCTACGAGCAGTACTTC.

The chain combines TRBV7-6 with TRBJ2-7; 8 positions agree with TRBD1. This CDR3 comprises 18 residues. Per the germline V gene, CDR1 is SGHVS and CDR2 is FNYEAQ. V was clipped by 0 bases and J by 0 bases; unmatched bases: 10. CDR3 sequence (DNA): TGTGCCAGCAGCTTAGCCAACCGTCCCACAGGGGGCTCCTACGAGCAGTACTTC. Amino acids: CASSLANRPTGGSYEQYF. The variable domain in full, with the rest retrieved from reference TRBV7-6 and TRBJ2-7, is GAGVSQSPRYKVTKRGQDVALRCDPISGHVSLYWYRQALGQGPEFLTYFNYEAQQDKSGLPNDRFSAERPEGSISTLTIQRTEQRDSAMYRCASSLANRPTGGSYEQYFGPGTRLTVT.